These 25 T cell receptor beta chains share one sample of origin, sequenced in a study of control samples from healthy donors and cancer patients. TCRdb's table, derived via immunoSEQ multiplex PCR, lists solely in-frame clones and lacks some. The top ten clones hold roughly 10% of a sample with about 140,000 clones, around 90% of them seen once. The material sequenced was blood. The receptor source for this set is a man younger than 45 in good health.

The CDR3 nucleotides read TGTGCCAGCAGTCCAGGCCCGCGCACTGGGGCCAACGTCCTGACTTTC. Its protein product is CASSPGPRTGANVLTF. The V gene is TRBV28, the J gene TRBJ2-6; the D is unclear. V was cut by 5 bases and J by 2 bases, with 13 bases left in between. Germline lookup yields CDR1 MDHEN and CDR2 SYDVKM. The CDR3 covers 16 residues.

The chain links TRBV6-5 to TRBJ2-7, with 9 positions matching TRBD2. J lost 0 bases, V lost 6 bases, and 6 bases had no gene match. Germline V lookup: CDR1 MNHEY, CDR2 SVGAGI. This CDR3 is 15 amino acids long. Here the CDR3 DNA reads TGTGCCAGCAGGGCCAGACTAGCGGACTCCTACGAGCAGTACTTC. Residues: CASRARLADSYEQYF.

This chain joins TRBV30 and TRBJ2-7; no clear D. Germline V gene sequence: CDR1 GTSNPN, CDR2 SVGIG (reference sequence). The CDR3 contains 13 residues. Between the trimmed V and J ends, which lost 4 bases and 2 bases, there was a span of 12 bases. CDR3 DNA sequence: TGTGCCTGGAACCCCTCGTCAGCCTACGAGCAGTACTTC. It translates to CAWNPSSAYEQYF.

The chain uses TRBV5-5 and TRBJ2-7; tentative D call: TRBD2 (6 bases). Trimming pared 4 bases from V and 4 bases from J, leaving 15 bases between. Germline V CDR1 and CDR2: SGHKS, YYEKEE (reference sequence). The length of the CDR3 is 14 residues. The CDR3: CASSPGGGVYEQYF. The CDR3 region has the DNA TGTGCCAGCAGCCCCGGGGGAGGAGTTTACGAGCAGTACTTC.

The chain is built from TRBV9 and TRBJ1-1, with D possibly being TRBD1 (6 bases). The CDR3 runs 14 residues. Germline V lookup: CDR1 SGDLS, CDR2 YYNGEE. The V end was cut by 1 base, the J end by 4 bases, with 11 bases between. The CDR3 nucleotides are TGTGCCAGCAGCGTAACTGGGGGCGGCACTGAAGCTTTCTTT. It is translated as CASSVTGGGTEAFF.

The chain recombines TRBV9 with TRBJ1-3; TRBD1 aligns across 7 bases. CDR1 is SGDLS, CDR2 YYNGEE, per germline. V shed 3 bases and J 0 bases; nucleotides not matched to a gene: 9. The CDR3 extends over 17 amino acids. The CDR3 protein is CASSGWDSLSSGNTIYF. CDR3 in DNA: TGTGCCAGCAGCGGATGGGACAGTTTGAGCTCTGGAAACACCATATATTTT.

This rearrangement joins TRBV7-9 to TRBJ2-7; 8 nucleotides match TRBD2. The CDR3 runs 15 residues. Per the germline V gene, CDR1 is SEHNR and CDR2 is FQNEAQ (reference sequence). V shed 2 bases and J 4 bases; nucleotides not matched to a gene: 7. The CDR3, as DNA: TGTGCCAGCAGCTTAACCCCGGGACTAGATTACGAGCAGTACTTC. Translated, it gives CASSLTPGLDYEQYF.

The chain is built from TRBV2 and TRBJ2-5, with D perhaps TRBD1 (5 bases). V shed 10 bases and J shed 2 bases, with 14 bases lying between them. CDR3 size: 13 residues. Germline loops: CDR1 SNHLY, CDR2 FYNNEI. CDR3 in amino acids: CATSYRTQETQYF. The CDR3 DNA sequence: TGTGCCACCTCTTATCGGACACAAGAGACCCAGTACTTC.

V gene TRBV7-6 combines with J gene TRBJ1-3; TRBD1 agrees at 7 bases. Trimming took 5 bases from V and 1 from J; bases not matched to a gene: 5. From germline, CDR1 is SGHVS and CDR2 FNYEAQ. There are 15 residues in the CDR3. In nucleotides, the CDR3 is TGTGCCAGCAGCCCTACGACAGGGTCTGGAAACACCATATATTTT. Its protein product is CASSPTTGSGNTIYF.

This rearrangement joins TRBV7-6 to TRBJ2-1; possibly TRBD2 for D (5 bases). The CDR3 extends over 16 amino acids. Trimming cost V 2 bases and J 6 bases, with 17 bases left between them. Germline V CDR1 and CDR2: SGHVS, FNYEAQ. For the CDR3, the DNA is TGTGCCAGCAGCTTAATTCAGGACTCCGAACGCAATGAGCAGTTCTTC. This sequence encodes CASSLIQDSERNEQFF. Full variable domain (missing parts from reference TRBV7-6 and TRBJ2-1): GAGVSQSPRYKVTKRGQDVALRCDPISGHVSLYWYRQALGQGPEFLTYFNYEAQQDKSGLPNDRFSAERPEGSISTLTIQRTEQRDSAMYRCASSLIQDSERNEQFFGPGTRLTVL.

V gene TRBV28 combines with J gene TRBJ2-7; D is perhaps TRBD2 (6 bases). Germline-derived CDR1 and CDR2 are MDHEN and SYDVKM. CDR3 length: 14 residues. The CDR3 DNA sequence: TGTGTCACCGGGGGAGCGGGTGAAACCTACGAGCAGTACTTC. As protein: CVTGGAGETYEQYF.

This clone was detected only a few times. The chain joins TRBV19 to TRBJ1-2, with D hard to call. The germline gives CDR1 LNHDA, CDR2 SQIVND (reference sequence). The CDR3 contains 12 residues. V was shortened by 3 bases and J by 4 bases, with 6 bases between the two germline ends. The CDR3 spells CASSMDPYGYTF. CDR3 coding DNA: TGTGCCAGTAGTATGGACCCCTATGGCTACACCTTC.

The genes are TRBV19 and TRBJ2-7; D is uncertain. Germline V lookup: CDR1 LNHDA, CDR2 SQIVND (reference sequence). V was trimmed by 4 bases and J by 3 bases, leaving 19 bases between them. CDR3 length: 16 amino acids. Here the CDR3 DNA reads TGTGCCAGTAGTACCTCCGCCGTCGGGTCTGGCTACGAGCAGTACTTC. Translating gives CASSTSAVGSGYEQYF.

This chain links TRBV9 with TRBJ2-7; D possibly corresponds to TRBD1 (7 bases). The V and J ends lost 3 bases and 5 bases respectively, with 15 bases between them. The germline gives CDR1 SGDLS, CDR2 YYNGEE. The CDR3 totals 14 residues. CDR3 in DNA: TGTGCCAGCAGCGCGGGGGACAGCCCCCACGAGCAGTACTTC. Encoded protein: CASSAGDSPHEQYF.

V and J are TRBV7-2 and TRBJ2-3, with 9 bases that match TRBD2. CDR1 SGHTA and CDR2 FQGNSA come from the germline V gene. The CDR3 has 14 residues. V lost 2 bases to trimming and J lost 6 bases; unmatched junction nucleotides: 3. CDR3 protein: CASSLFAGGDTQYF. For the CDR3, the DNA is TGTGCCAGCAGCTTATTTGCGGGGGGGGATACGCAGTATTTT.

The V and J genes are TRBV29-1 and TRBJ2-1, with a tentative D call TRBD2 (5 bases). The germline V and J ends were trimmed by 4 bases and 8 bases, with 9 bases remaining between them. Germline CDR1 SQVTM, CDR2 ANQGSEA. This CDR3 spans 11 amino acids. CDR3 region: CSVASADEQFF. In DNA form, the CDR3 reads TGCAGCGTTGCCTCAGCGGATGAGCAGTTCTTC.

The chain is built from TRBV29-1 and TRBJ1-3; D uncertain. Germline values: CDR1 SQVTM, CDR2 ANQGSEA. Trimming removed 3 bases at V and 0 bases at J, with 9 bases between. This CDR3 contains 14 residues. The CDR3 nucleotides read TGCAGCGTTGAGGTACCTCACTCTGGAAACACCATATATTTT. Translation: CSVEVPHSGNTIYF.

This rearrangement joins TRBV9 to TRBJ2-7; D gene ambiguous. Germline V gene lookup returns CDR1 SGDLS and CDR2 YYNGEE. Trimming took off 0 bases at V and 3 bases at J, with 7 bases between the two ends. The CDR3 totals 13 residues. The CDR3 sequence: CASSVGFDYEQYF. The CDR3 DNA reads as TGTGCCAGCAGCGTAGGTTTCGACTACGAGCAGTACTTC.

The chain uses TRBV4-1 and TRBJ2-7; TRBD2 matches 7 bases. Looked up from germline, CDR1 is MGHRA and CDR2 is YSYEKL. The CDR3 is made up of 15 amino acids. The V gene end was trimmed by 0 bases and the J gene end by 0 bases; junction bases not matched to a gene: 2. The CDR3, as DNA: TGCGCCAGCAGCCAAGAATCTAGCGGCTCCTACGAGCAGTACTTC. Its protein product is CASSQESSGSYEQYF.

The chain has TRBV21-1 and TRBJ2-7; the tabulated D call, TRBD2, remains unverified against the DNA. TRBV21-1 is marked as a pseudogene. CDR3 length equals 19 residues. DNA for the CDR3: TGTGCCAGCAGCAAAAAAACGGGGCTAGCGCCGATCCACTCCTACGAGCAGTACTTC. Amino acids: CASSKKTGLAPIHSYEQYF.

This chain uses TRBV28 with TRBJ1-2, with D hard to call. The CDR3 is made up of 12 amino acids. V was trimmed by 5 bases and J by 4 bases, leaving 8 bases between them. Germline V CDR1 and CDR2: MDHEN, SYDVKM. This CDR3 is CASSPDRYGYTF. The CDR3 nucleotides are TGTGCCAGCAGTCCAGACCGCTATGGCTACACCTTC.

The CDR3 bases are TGTGCCAGTAGTATAGGCGGGACAGTAGGAAACGAGCAGTACTTC. This codes for CASSIGGTVGNEQYF. The chain combines TRBV19 with TRBJ2-7, with a tentative D call TRBD1 (7 bases). Germline V gene lookup returns CDR1 LNHDA and CDR2 SQIVND (reference sequence). The CDR3 runs to 15 residues. V gave up 1 base and J gave up 5 bases, with 15 bases separating them.

This chain joins TRBV6-6 and TRBJ2-3; D unresolved. Deletions cut 4 bases from V and 6 bases from J, with 8 bases between. The CDR3 sequence is 12 residues long. Per germline, CDR1 MNHNY and CDR2 SVGAGI (reference sequence). This chain's CDR3 is CASSSTIDTQYF. The CDR3 DNA reads TGTGCCAGCAGTTCCACGATCGATACGCAGTATTTT.

The rearrangement uses TRBV30 and TRBJ2-5; TRBD1 is a possible D gene (6 bases). Trimming cost V 4 bases and J 5 bases, with 8 bases left between them. This CDR3 spans 11 amino acids. Germline V gene lookup returns CDR1 GTSNPN and CDR2 SVGIG (reference sequence). The chain's CDR3 is CAWTRGETQYF. The CDR3 DNA sequence: TGTGCCTGGACAAGGGGGGAGACCCAGTACTTC. The variable domain in full, with the rest retrieved from reference TRBV30 and TRBJ2-5, is SQTIHQWPATLVQPVGSPLSLECTVEGTSNPNLYWYRQAAGRGLQLLFYSVGIGQISSEVPQNLSASRPQDRQFILSSKKLLLSDSGFYLCAWTRGETQYFGPGTRLLVL.

This chain links TRBV7-6 with TRBJ1-3; D uncertain. Trimming shortened V by 1 base and J by 4 bases, and 8 bases separated the two germline ends. The CDR3 has 14 residues. Germline CDR1 SGHVS, CDR2 FNYEAQ. CDR3 nucleotides: TGTGCCAGCAGCTTAGGGGGTCTCGGAAACACCATATATTTT. It yields the protein CASSLGGLGNTIYF.